Following are 27 T cell receptor beta chains from one sample sequenced in a study of T cell responses to AZD1222 COVID-19 vaccine. Only in-frame clones appear in the TCRdb table, and some are missing; sequencing was by immunoSEQ multiplex PCR. Among about 120,000 clones listed, 91% were seen once. Sequenced here: peripheral blood, sampled on day 0 of AZD1222 vaccination. The receptor set was obtained from an adult in good health.

The chain joins TRBV5-1 to TRBJ1-1; possible D gene TRBD1, 6 bases. The CDR3 spans 13 residues. CDR1 SGHRS and CDR2 YFSETQ come from the germline V gene. V lost 1 base and J 4 bases, leaving 8 bases between the germline ends. CDR3: CASSLTRGTEAFF. In DNA, the CDR3 is TGCGCCAGCAGCTTGACCAGGGGCACTGAAGCTTTCTTT.

The chain employs TRBV6-4 and TRBJ2-2; the D is unclear. This CDR3 comprises 15 residues. CDR1 and CDR2 from the germline V gene are MRHNA and SNTAGT. With 4 bases removed from V and 6 bases from J, the gap between germline ends came to 15 bases. The CDR3 region has the DNA TGTGCCAGCAGTGCTACGTCAGGAGTGGCCGGGGAGCTGTTTTTT. Translated, it gives CASSATSGVAGELFF.

This clone came up once. The chain combines TRBV10-2 with TRBJ2-1; D unclear. V lost 3 bases and J 4 bases, leaving 16 bases between the germline ends. This CDR3 contains 16 residues. The germline gives CDR1 WSHSY, CDR2 SAAADI. The CDR3 sequence is CASSEVASAQYNEQFF. The CDR3 DNA sequence: TGCGCCAGCAGTGAAGTCGCGTCAGCCCAATACAATGAGCAGTTCTTC.

J is TRBJ1-2 and V is TRBV12-3 or TRBV12-4, with D tentatively TRBD1 (5 bases). The CDR3 is 13 residues long. Trimming removed 8 bases from V and 5 bases from J, with 15 bases in between. The CDR3 here is CASAEGLRYGYTF. CDR3 bases: TGTGCCAGCGCCGAGGGGCTACGTTATGGCTACACCTTC.

The CDR3: CASSSGLGNEQFF. DNA of the CDR3: TGTGCCAGCAGTTCCGGACTGGGGAATGAGCAGTTCTTC. This chain links TRBV6-6 with TRBJ2-1; D possibly corresponds to TRBD2 (5 bases). There are 13 residues in the CDR3. The V end lost 4 bases, the J end lost 7 bases, and 11 bases lay between the germline ends. Germline-derived CDR1 and CDR2 are MNHNY and SVGAGI (reference sequence).

The chain combines TRBV29-1 with TRBJ2-2, with 7 positions matching TRBD1. Germline V lookup: CDR1 SQVTM, CDR2 ANQGSEA. The CDR3 consists of 13 residues. V gave up 6 bases and J gave up 2 bases; unmatched junction bases: 3. DNA of the CDR3: TGCAGCGTCCGGGACAGAAACACCGGGGAGCTGTTTTTT. Its translation: CSVRDRNTGELFF.

The genes are TRBV6-5 and TRBJ2-2, with D maybe TRBD1 (6 bases). With 6 bases removed from V and 8 bases from J, the gap between germline ends came to 19 bases. The CDR3 runs to 15 residues. Germline-derived CDR1 and CDR2 are MNHEY and SVGAGI. The CDR3 DNA reads TGTGCCAGCAGCCTAACGGACAGTTCCTCTGGGGAGCTGTTTTTT. It encodes CASSLTDSSSGELFF.

V and J are TRBV5-6 and TRBJ2-7; D uncertain. The germline gives CDR1 SGHDT, CDR2 YYEEEE. CDR3 size: 13 residues. V lost 2 bases and J 7 bases, leaving 13 bases between the germline ends. The CDR3 loop is CASSFDAMGEQYF. CDR3 coding DNA: TGTGCCAGCAGCTTCGATGCGATGGGGGAGCAGTACTTC. Together with reference TRBV5-6 and TRBJ2-7, the CDR3 gives the full variable domain: DAGVTQSPTHLIKTRGQQVTLRCSPKSGHDTVSWYQQALGQGPQFIFQYYEEEERQRGNFPDRFSGHQFPNYSSELNVNALLLGDSALYLCASSFDAMGEQYFGPGTRLTVT.

The V call is TRBV18, the J call TRBJ2-7; 9 bases fit TRBD1. The CDR3 extends over 14 amino acids. V dropped 5 bases and J dropped 5; count of bases not matched to a gene: 7. Germline lookup yields CDR1 KGHSH and CDR2 LQKENI. DNA of the CDR3: TGTGCCAGCTCAACCGGGACAGGGTCCAACGAGCAGTACTTC. It yields the protein CASSTGTGSNEQYF.

This sequence joins TRBV27 and TRBJ2-1; 7 bases map to TRBD1. Per germline, CDR1 MNHEY and CDR2 SMNVEV (reference sequence). Trimming took 4 bases from V and 3 from J; bases not matched to a gene: 9. The CDR3 is made up of 16 amino acids. The CDR3 is CASSSQGVGGYNEQFF. The CDR3 DNA reads TGTGCCAGCAGTTCGCAGGGGGTAGGAGGCTACAATGAGCAGTTCTTC.

The chain combines TRBV3-1 (or the pseudogene TRBV3-2) with TRBJ2-7; D is uncertain. Germline lookup yields CDR1 LGHDT and CDR2 YNNKEL (reference sequence). V shed 6 bases and J shed 0 bases, with 9 bases lying between them. The CDR3 sequence is 13 residues long. The CDR3 region is CASRPTPSYEQYF. The CDR3 DNA follows: TGTGCCAGCAGACCGACACCCTCCTACGAGCAGTACTTC.

The chain is built from TRBV5-4 and TRBJ1-1; D might be TRBD1 (5 bases). The V end lost 2 bases, the J end lost 0 bases, and 23 bases lay between the germline ends. Germline lookup yields CDR1 SGHNT and CDR2 YYREEE (reference sequence). The CDR3 is made up of 19 amino acids. The CDR3 protein is CASSFLETRTSIMNTEAFF. Written as DNA, the CDR3 is TGTGCCAGCAGCTTCTTGGAGACTAGGACATCCATTATGAACACTGAAGCTTTCTTT.

This chain uses TRBV5-6 with TRBJ1-4, with D perhaps matching TRBD1 (6 bases). V was cut by 6 bases and J by 10 bases, with 16 bases left in between. There are 13 residues in the CDR3. Per germline, CDR1 SGHDT and CDR2 YYEEEE. CDR3 residues: CASNVNRAGKLFF. CDR3 bases: TGTGCCAGCAATGTTAACAGGGCGGGAAAACTGTTTTTT.

The rearrangement uses TRBV21-1 and TRBJ1-1. TRBV21-1 is noted as a pseudogene. The CDR3 totals 18 residues. CDR3 loop: CASSEMASLGIMNTEAFF. CDR3 nucleotides: TGTGCCAGCAGCGAAATGGCCTCTTTGGGTATTATGAACACTGAAGCTTTCTTT.

This chain uses TRBV10-3 with TRBJ2-2; the D gene is possibly TRBD2 (5 bases). The CDR3 sequence is 14 residues long. Germline V CDR1 and CDR2: ENHRY, SYGVKD. V was trimmed by 5 bases and J by 5 bases, leaving 12 bases between them. The CDR3 bases are TGTGCCATCAGTCGGGGATCTGAAACCGGGGAGCTGTTTTTT. It specifies CAISRGSETGELFF.

CDR3 loop: CASSQEDRFYEQYF. The DNA of the CDR3 is TGCGCCAGCAGCCAAGAGGACAGATTCTACGAGCAGTACTTC. This chain connects TRBV4-1 to TRBJ2-7, with D perhaps TRBD1 (6 bases). The V gene lost 0 bases and the J gene lost 3 bases, with 9 bases spanning the gap. There are 14 residues in the CDR3. The germline V gene encodes CDR1 MGHRA and CDR2 YSYEKL.

This sequence joins TRBV30 and TRBJ2-7; 9 bases align to TRBD1. This CDR3 region has 12 residues. The trim removed 4 bases at V and 6 bases at J, leaving 4 bases unmatched. The germline V gene encodes CDR1 GTSNPN and CDR2 SVGIG (reference sequence). The CDR3 here is CAWKQGAREQYF. DNA of the CDR3: TGTGCCTGGAAACAGGGGGCGCGCGAGCAGTACTTC.

The rearrangement uses TRBV18 and TRBJ2-5; 11 positions match TRBD2. The V segment lost 2 bases and the J segment 4 bases; nucleotides outside the gene matches: 9. The CDR3 sequence is 17 residues long. Germline V lookup: CDR1 KGHSH, CDR2 LQKENI. The CDR3 DNA reads TGTGCCAGCTCACCAGACTTTAGCGGGAGGGCCGGAGAGACCCAGTACTTC. Translated: CASSPDFSGRAGETQYF. The variable domain in full, completed from reference TRBV18 and TRBJ2-5, reads NAGVMQNPRHLVRRRGQEARLRCSPMKGHSHVYWYRQLPEEGLKFMVYLQKENIIDESGMPKERFSAEFPKEGPSILRIQQVVRGDSAAYFCASSPDFSGRAGETQYFGPGTRLLVL.

This clone occurred once. The chain uses TRBV28 and TRBJ2-1; D is undetermined. This CDR3 has 13 amino acids. The germline V gene has CDR1 MDHEN and CDR2 SYDVKM. V was trimmed by 7 bases and J by 1 base, leaving 8 bases between them. Here the CDR3 DNA reads TGTGCCAGCAAGACCTTATCCTACAATGAGCAGTTCTTC. It yields the protein CASKTLSYNEQFF. Full variable domain (missing parts from reference TRBV28 and TRBJ2-1): DVKVTQSSRYLVKRTGEKVFLECVQDMDHENMFWYRQDPGLGLRLIYFSYDVKMKEKGDIPEGYSVSREKKERFSLILESASTNQTSMYLCASKTLSYNEQFFGPGTRLTVL.

This chain uses TRBV11-2 with TRBJ2-1; D unresolved. Germline-derived CDR1 and CDR2 are SGHAT and FQNNGV. Trimming took off 7 bases at V and 9 bases at J, with 19 bases between the two ends. This CDR3 spans 14 amino acids. The CDR3 here is CASTPPSLHVEQFF. The CDR3 nucleotides read TGTGCCAGCACCCCACCAAGTCTCCATGTTGAGCAGTTCTTC. The full variable domain, rest sourced from reference TRBV11-2 and TRBJ2-1, is EAGVAQSPRYKIIEKRQSVAFWCNPISGHATLYWYQQILGQGPKLLIQFQNNGVVDDSQLPKDRFSAERLKGVDSTLKIQPAKLEDSAVYLCASTPPSLHVEQFFGPGTRLTVL.

The V call is TRBV6-1, the J call TRBJ1-4; D remains ambiguous. This CDR3 region has 15 residues. Trimming shortened V by 1 base and J by 5 bases, and 11 bases separated the two germline ends. Germline CDR1 MNHNS, CDR2 SASEGT. The chain's CDR3 is CASSEGSAENEKLFF. CDR3 coding DNA: TGTGCCAGCAGTGAAGGGTCAGCAGAGAATGAAAAACTGTTTTTT.

CDR3 bases: TGTGCCAGCAGCCAAGATACAGGGGGAAGATTGGAGACCCAGTACTTC. Amino acids: CASSQDTGGRLETQYF. The genes are TRBV4-2 and TRBJ2-5; 8 bases map to TRBD1. V trimming: 0 bases; J trimming: 5 bases; junction bases outside the gene matches: 8. Germline V lookup: CDR1 LGHNA, CDR2 YNFKEQ. The CDR3 sequence is 16 residues long.

The chain recombines TRBV29-1 with TRBJ1-2, with D possibly TRBD1 on 5 matching bases. V shed 3 bases and J shed 0 bases, with 17 bases lying between them. The CDR3 loop spans 16 amino acids. CDR1 is SQVTM and CDR2 is ANQGSEA in the germline V gene. The CDR3 spells CSVDSQKEGPNYGYTF. CDR3 coding DNA: TGCAGCGTTGATTCCCAGAAAGAGGGGCCTAACTATGGCTACACCTTC.

The gene calls are TRBV7-3 and TRBJ1-3; tentative D call: TRBD1 (5 bases). V was trimmed by 2 bases and J by 4 bases, leaving 9 bases between them. Germline V CDR1 and CDR2: SGHTA, FQGTGA. The length of the CDR3 is 14 residues. CDR3 loop: CASSLGGEGNTIYF. DNA for the CDR3: TGTGCCAGCAGCTTAGGAGGGGAAGGAAACACCATATATTTT. The variable domain in full, completed from reference TRBV7-3 and TRBJ1-3, reads GAGVSQTPSNKVTEKGKYVELRCDPISGHTALYWYRQSLGQGPEFLIYFQGTGAADDSGLPNDRFFAVRPEGSVSTLKIQRTERGDSAVYLCASSLGGEGNTIYFGEGSWLTVV.

V usage is TRBV5-1 and J usage is TRBJ1-5; a weak D match, TRBD1 (5 bases). The germline CDR1 and CDR2 sequences are SGHRS and YFSETQ. Trimming stripped 1 base from V and 5 bases from J, with 10 bases between. This CDR3 is built from 14 residues. CDR3 loop: CASSLSGTDQPQHF. CDR3 DNA sequence: TGCGCCAGCAGCTTGTCGGGGACGGATCAGCCCCAGCATTTT.

The chain couples TRBV4-2 to TRBJ1-5; 8 bases map to TRBD1. V gave up 1 base and J gave up 2 bases; unmatched junction bases: 4. The CDR3 is 16 amino acids. Germline V gives CDR1 LGHNA, CDR2 YNFKEQ. CDR3 in DNA: TGTGCCAGCAGCCAAGCGGGACAGGCGGGCAATCAGCCCCAGCATTTT. Its translation is CASSQAGQAGNQPQHF.

The rearrangement joins TRBV7-6 to TRBJ2-7; TRBD2 agrees at 10 bases. The CDR3 covers 15 residues. Per germline, CDR1 SGHVS and CDR2 FNYEAQ. The V and J ends lost 4 bases and 3 bases, in that order; junction bases with no gene match: 6. CDR3 in DNA: TGTGCCAGCAGCTCAGATAGCGGGAGGATCTACGAGCAGTACTTC. Its translation: CASSSDSGRIYEQYF.